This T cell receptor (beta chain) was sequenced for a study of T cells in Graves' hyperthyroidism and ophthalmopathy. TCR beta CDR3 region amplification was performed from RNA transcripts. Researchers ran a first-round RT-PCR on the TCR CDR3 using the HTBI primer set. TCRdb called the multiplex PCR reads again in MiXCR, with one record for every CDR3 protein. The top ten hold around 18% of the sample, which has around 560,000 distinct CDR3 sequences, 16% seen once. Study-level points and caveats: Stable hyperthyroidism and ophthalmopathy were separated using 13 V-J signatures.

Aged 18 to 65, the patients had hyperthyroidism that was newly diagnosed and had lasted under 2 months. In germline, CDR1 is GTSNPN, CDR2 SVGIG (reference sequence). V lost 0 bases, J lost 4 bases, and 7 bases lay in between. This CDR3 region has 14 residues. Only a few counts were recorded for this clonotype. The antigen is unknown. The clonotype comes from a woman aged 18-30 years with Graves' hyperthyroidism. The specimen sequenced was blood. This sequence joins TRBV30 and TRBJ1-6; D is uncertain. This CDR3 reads CAWSVSGYNSPLHF. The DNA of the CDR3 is TGTGCCTGGAGTGTGTCCGGATATAATTCACCCCTCCACTTT.